The next 4 T cell receptor beta chains were all read from a single sample in a study of vaccination and CD4 T cells after COVID-19. The antigens of these receptors remain unknown. The treatment denotes: roughly ten-day PBMC culture with coronavirus spike peptide pools or control peptides (ViraFEST assay). CD4+ T cells that had been cultured provided DNA sequenced with the Oncomine TCR Beta short-read assay. TCRdb reprocessed the PCR reads with MiXCR, giving one entry per CDR3 protein. The sample holds 15,000 to 20,000 distinct CDR3 sequences, roughly 41% seen once. The input for sequencing was CD4+ T cells from blood, cultured in vitro, taken before SARS-CoV-2 vaccination. The origin of the receptors is a human donor who received a COVID-19 vaccine.

This clonotype was picked up a small number of times. This rearrangement joins TRBV6-1 to TRBJ1-4; D is unresolved. Germline assignment: CDR1 MNHNS and CDR2 SASEGT. This CDR3 region has 12 residues. The CDR3 DNA is TGTGTAGTTAAGGGTGCAGATGAAAAACTGTTTTTT. Translated, it gives CVVKGADEKLFF.

The rearrangement uses TRBV28 and TRBJ2-5; 8 positions agree with TRBD1. Germline V gives CDR1 MDHEN, CDR2 SYDVKM. The CDR3 totals 16 residues. V was clipped by 8 bases and J by 2 bases; unmatched bases: 13. CDR3 loop: CASGSILRTGQETQYF. In nucleotides, the CDR3 is TGTGCCAGCGGGAGCATCCTTCGGACAGGGCAAGAGACCCAGTACTTC. The entire variable domain, with the rest obtained from reference TRBV28 and TRBJ2-5, is as follows: DVKVTQSSRYLVKRTGEKVFLECVQDMDHENMFWYRQDPGLGLRLIYFSYDVKMKEKGDIPEGYSVSREKKERFSLILESASTNQTSMYLCASGSILRTGQETQYFGPGTRLLVL.

The chain links TRBV6-2 or TRBV6-3 to TRBJ1-5, with D possibly TRBD1 on 5 matching bases. The V gene lost 2 bases and the J gene lost 0 bases, with 11 bases spanning the gap. Germline loops: CDR1 MNHEY, CDR2 SVGEGT. This CDR3 has 16 amino acids. The CDR3: CASSYRGYRSNQPQHF. The DNA of the CDR3 is TGTGCCAGCAGTTACAGGGGATACCGTAGCAATCAGCCCCAGCATTTT.

This chain joins TRBV19 and TRBJ2-4, with 9 bases aligning to TRBD2. The CDR3 runs to 18 residues. J gave up 7 bases and V 0 bases, and 13 bases lay outside the gene matches. Looked up from germline, CDR1 is LNHDA and CDR2 is SQIVND (reference sequence). The CDR3 nucleotides read TGTGCCAGTAGTATAGATCGAGCTAGCGGGGCCGCCGGGAACATTCAGTACTTC. The encoded protein is CASSIDRASGAAGNIQYF.